One and the same sample provided the 3 T cell receptor beta chains below, sequenced in a study of cytomegalovirus exposure and HLA in healthy donors. Profiled with immunoSEQ multiplex PCR; TCRdb holds only in-frame clones, not every one. The sample lists 300,000 to 450,000 clones; 86% were seen once. What was sequenced was PBMCs. The receptors shown here come from a woman aged 18 to 35 in good health and CMV-seronegative.

Note on this clone: This same CDR3 is encoded by further DNA sequences in the sample. This chain links TRBV7-9 with TRBJ2-5, with D unresolved. Germline V gene data show CDR1 as SEHNR and CDR2 as FQNEAQ (reference sequence). The CDR3 sequence is 11 residues long. V was cut by 4 bases and J by 5 bases, with 5 bases left in between. The CDR3 is CASSYGETQYF. CDR3 nucleotides: TGTGCCAGCAGCTACGGGGAGACCCAGTACTTC.

The rearrangement joins TRBV30 to TRBJ1-2; D possibly corresponds to TRBD1 (6 bases). Trimming shortened V by 5 bases and J by 13 bases, and 23 bases separated the two germline ends. The germline V gene has CDR1 GTSNPN and CDR2 SVGIG (reference sequence). The CDR3 contains 13 residues. The CDR3 here is CAWDAPGHPTPTF. As DNA, the CDR3 is TGTGCCTGGGACGCCCCGGGACATCCGACCCCCACCTTC.

This clone was seen a handful of times. V is TRBV6-5 and J is TRBJ1-6, with D unclear. V was pared by 2 bases and J by 7 bases, with 3 bases between. The CDR3 length is 12 residues. Germline V gene lookup returns CDR1 MNHEY and CDR2 SVGAGI. CDR3 bases: TGTGCCAGCAGTTACCCGAATTCACCCCTCCACTTT. Its protein product is CASSYPNSPLHF.